This T cell receptor (beta chain) was captured by sequencing in a study of shared clonotypes between healthy human individuals. The overall study: The plates for each donor numbered three CD4 naive, three CD4 memory, two CD8 naive and one CD8 memory. Findings and limits, study-wide: Generation probabilities of non-shared clonotypes were lower (relative to those shared by all four donors).

Repertoires were generated with immunoSEQ multiplex PCR, while TCRdb's copy carries only in-frame clones and drops some. The data contain 800,000 or so clones, approximately 97% of them singletons. CD8 cells classed as naive were CD45RO-negative and positively selected for CCR7, excluding terminally differentiated effector memory CD45RA+ cells. All donors qualified as healthy HIV-negative adults and had experienced no recent acute infections or vaccinations. As regards this clone: What it recognizes is unknown.

This sequence was found in a man aged 25-40 years in good health. The sequenced sample was naive CD8+ T cells sorted from blood.

CDR3 protein: CAISESGLAGGLKQETQYF. The CDR3 DNA reads TGTGCCATCAGTGAGTCGGGACTAGCGGGAGGTTTAAAGCAAGAGACCCAGTACTTC. The chain is built from TRBV10-3 and TRBJ2-5, with 15 bases aligning to TRBD2. Germline CDR1 and CDR2: ENHRY and SYGVKD. The CDR3 is 19 amino acids. Germline trimming cut 0 bases from V and 2 bases from J; bases unmatched to any gene: 7.